What follows is one TCR beta chain and its context. The antigen remains undetermined. Those with alopecia areata gave lesional scalp punch biopsies and peripheral blood. The authors sorted CD4+ and CD8+ T cells from PBMCs. Germline V gene sequence: CDR1 SNHLY, CDR2 FYNNEI. Trimming shortened V by 3 bases and J by 6 bases, and 3 bases separated the two germline ends. The CDR3 sequence is 10 residues long. In each case, RNA was isolated and then reverse transcribed into cDNA as the sequencing template. TCRdb keeps only in-frame clones here, not all; method: immunoSEQ multiplex PCR. The top ten hold just under 20% of the sample, which has 150,000 to 180,000 clones, more than 45% seen once. The data originate from a study of CD8+ T cells in alopecia areata. Notes on the study in general: Sequence data from scalp samples additionally include resident alphabeta T cells of normal skin.

The TCR sequence derives from a human donor with alopecia areata. Sequences were derived from CD8+ T cells sorted from blood, sampled at week 0. J is TRBJ2-7 and V is TRBV2, with no clear D. CDR3 residues: CASSDSEQYF. DNA of the CDR3: TGTGCCAGCAGTGACAGCGAGCAGTACTTC.